The 9 T cell receptor beta chains presented below share a single source sample, sequenced in a study of blood T cell repertoires in COVID-19. Sequencing was performed with immunoSEQ multiplex PCR; in TCRdb, only in-frame clones are kept and a portion is missing. The data hold 110,000 or so clones, with around 83% observed a single time. The sample comprised peripheral blood. These receptors came from a woman aged 60-70 years with COVID-19, enrolled during active disease.

The chain recombines TRBV2 with TRBJ1-2; 7 nucleotides align to TRBD1. Unmatched junction bases numbered 10, after V lost 7 bases and J lost 5 bases. The CDR3 spans 14 residues. Germline values: CDR1 SNHLY, CDR2 FYNNEI. This CDR3 is CASTRSGTAYGYTF. The CDR3 nucleotides read TGTGCCAGCACTAGATCCGGGACAGCGTATGGCTACACCTTC. Complete variable domain (other parts from reference TRBV2 and TRBJ1-2): EPEVTQTPSHQVTQMGQEVILRCVPISNHLYFYWYRQILGQKVEFLVSFYNNEISEKSEIFDDQFSVERPDGSNFTLKIRSTKLEDSAMYFCASTRSGTAYGYTFGSGTRLTVV.

This clone has only a few counts. This sequence joins TRBV9 and TRBJ2-7, with TRBD1 matching over 8 bases. CDR1 is SGDLS, CDR2 YYNGEE, per germline. The trim removed 0 bases at V and 6 bases at J, leaving 11 bases unmatched. The CDR3 is 16 amino acids. The CDR3 protein is CASSVGGAQGAGEQYF. DNA for the CDR3: TGTGCCAGCAGCGTAGGCGGCGCCCAGGGGGCCGGCGAGCAGTACTTC.

This clone was observed once. The chain joins TRBV19 to TRBJ1-2, with TRBD1 as a possible D gene (5 bases). V gave up 0 bases and J gave up 3 bases, with 14 bases separating them. The CDR3 extends over 16 amino acids. CDR1 and CDR2 (germline): LNHDA, SQIVND (reference sequence). Here the CDR3 DNA reads TGTGCCAGTAGTATAGATGGGCCAGGGAGGTACTATGGCTACACCTTC. This translates into CASSIDGPGRYYGYTF.

This clone is medium-sized in the sample. This rearrangement joins TRBV5-4 to TRBJ2-2; no definite D call. The V end was cut by 1 base, the J end by 4 bases, with 11 bases between. The length of the CDR3 is 15 residues. Germline loops: CDR1 SGHNT, CDR2 YYREEE (reference sequence). The CDR3 sequence is CASSLNTYTTGELFF. The DNA for the CDR3 is TGTGCCAGCAGCTTGAACACATATACCACCGGGGAGCTGTTTTTT.

The chain combines TRBV4-2 with TRBJ2-5, with D maybe TRBD2 (7 bases). This CDR3 is 16 amino acids long. Germline lookup yields CDR1 LGHNA and CDR2 YNFKEQ. V shed 6 bases and J shed 0 bases, with 17 bases lying between them. The CDR3 loop reads CASRHLGGGHQETQYF. In DNA, the CDR3 is TGTGCCAGCAGACACCTAGGGGGGGGCCACCAAGAGACCCAGTACTTC.

The chain couples TRBV20-1 to TRBJ2-3; D may be TRBD2 (6 bases). The germline CDR1 and CDR2 sequences are DFQATT and SNEGSKA (reference sequence). This CDR3 region has 10 residues. Trimming removed 3 bases from V and 11 bases from J, with 9 bases in between. The DNA for the CDR3 is TGCAGTGCTAGCGGGGGAGAGCAGTATTTT. Residues: CSASGGEQYF.

The chain joins TRBV24-1 to TRBJ1-4, with TRBD1 matching 10 bases. The V gene end was trimmed by 3 bases and the J gene end by 7 bases; junction bases not matched to a gene: 7. This CDR3 is 16 amino acids long. From germline, CDR1 is KGHDR and CDR2 SFDVKD. The CDR3 coding sequence is TGTGCCACCAGTGATCCCGGGGGGACAGGGGCTGAAAAACTGTTTTTT. This translates into CATSDPGGTGAEKLFF.

As regards this clone: Other DNA variants within this sample encode the same CDR3. This rearrangement joins TRBV9 to TRBJ1-1; a possible D gene is TRBD1 (5 bases). Germline V lookup: CDR1 SGDLS, CDR2 YYNGEE. Trimming removed 0 bases from V and 3 bases from J, with 6 bases in between. The CDR3 is 13 amino acids. The CDR3 here is CASSVAGDTEAFF. CDR3 in DNA: TGTGCCAGCAGCGTAGCGGGGGACACTGAAGCTTTCTTT.

The V call is TRBV11-1, the J call TRBJ2-5; TRBD1 matches at 8 bases. CDR1 SGHAT and CDR2 FQDESV come from the germline V gene (reference sequence). V gave up 5 bases and J gave up 4 bases; unmatched junction bases: 9. The CDR3 loop spans 15 amino acids. CDR3 nucleotides: TGTGCCAGCAGCCCTAACGGACAGGGCCGAGAGACCCAGTACTTC. This translates into CASSPNGQGRETQYF.